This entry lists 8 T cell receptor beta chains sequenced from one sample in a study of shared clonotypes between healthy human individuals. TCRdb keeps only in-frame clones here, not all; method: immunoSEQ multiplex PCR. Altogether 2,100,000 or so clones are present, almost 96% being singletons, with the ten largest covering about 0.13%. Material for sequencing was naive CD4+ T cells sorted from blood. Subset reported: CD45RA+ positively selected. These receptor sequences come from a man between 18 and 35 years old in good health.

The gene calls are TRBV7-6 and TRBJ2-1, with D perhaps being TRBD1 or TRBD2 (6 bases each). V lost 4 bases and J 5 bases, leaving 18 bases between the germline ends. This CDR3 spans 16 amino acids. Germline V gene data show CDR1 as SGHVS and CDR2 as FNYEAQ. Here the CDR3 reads CASSSRRGTLDNEQFF. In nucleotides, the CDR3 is TGTGCCAGCAGCTCCCGACGGGGGACACTTGACAATGAGCAGTTCTTC.

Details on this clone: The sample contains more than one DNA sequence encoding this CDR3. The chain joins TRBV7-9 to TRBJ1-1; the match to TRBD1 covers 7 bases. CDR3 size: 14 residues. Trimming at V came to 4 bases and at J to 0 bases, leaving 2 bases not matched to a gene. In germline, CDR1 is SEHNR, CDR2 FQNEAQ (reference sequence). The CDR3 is CASSSQGVNTEAFF. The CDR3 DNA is TGTGCCAGCAGCTCTCAGGGGGTGAACACTGAAGCTTTCTTT.

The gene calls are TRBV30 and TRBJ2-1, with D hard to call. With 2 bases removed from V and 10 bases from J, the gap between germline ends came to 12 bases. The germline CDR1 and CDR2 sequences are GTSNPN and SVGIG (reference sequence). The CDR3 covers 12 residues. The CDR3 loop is CAWSFGEVEQFF. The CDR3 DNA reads TGTGCCTGGAGTTTTGGGGAAGTGGAGCAGTTCTTC.

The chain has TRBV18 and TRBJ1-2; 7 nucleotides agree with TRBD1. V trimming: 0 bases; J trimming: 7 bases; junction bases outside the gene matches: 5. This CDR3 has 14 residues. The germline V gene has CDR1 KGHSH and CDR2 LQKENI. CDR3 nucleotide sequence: TGTGCCAGCTCACCACCGACCCAGGGGGGTGGCTACACCTTC. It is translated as CASSPPTQGGGYTF. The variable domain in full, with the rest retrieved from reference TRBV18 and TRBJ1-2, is NAGVMQNPRHLVRRRGQEARLRCSPMKGHSHVYWYRQLPEEGLKFMVYLQKENIIDESGMPKERFSAEFPKEGPSILRIQQVVRGDSAAYFCASSPPTQGGGYTFGSGTRLTVV.

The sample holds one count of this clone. CDR3 nucleotide sequence: TGTGCCAGCAGCTTAAATGGACTAGTCCCCGCCGGGGAGCTGTTTTTT. This sequence encodes CASSLNGLVPAGELFF. The chain links TRBV7-2 to TRBJ2-2, with 7 bases aligning to TRBD2. CDR1 is SGHTA and CDR2 is FQGNSA in the germline V gene. This CDR3 has 16 amino acids. Trimming removed 2 bases from V and 6 bases from J; junction bases left unmatched: 9. Using reference TRBV7-2 and TRBJ2-2 for the parts outside the CDR3, the full variable domain is GAGVSQSPSNKVTEKGKDVELRCDPISGHTALYWYRQSLGQGLEFLIYFQGNSAPDKSGLPSDRFSAERTGGSVSTLTIQRTQQEDSAVYLCASSLNGLVPAGELFFGEGSRLTVL.

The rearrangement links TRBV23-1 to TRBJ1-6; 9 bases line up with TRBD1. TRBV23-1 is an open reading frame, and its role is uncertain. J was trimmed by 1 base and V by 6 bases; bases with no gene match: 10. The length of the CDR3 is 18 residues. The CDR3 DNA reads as TGCGCCAGCAGCCCGGGGACAGGGAGAGTTTCCTATAATTCACCCCTCCACTTT. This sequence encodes CASSPGTGRVSYNSPLHF.

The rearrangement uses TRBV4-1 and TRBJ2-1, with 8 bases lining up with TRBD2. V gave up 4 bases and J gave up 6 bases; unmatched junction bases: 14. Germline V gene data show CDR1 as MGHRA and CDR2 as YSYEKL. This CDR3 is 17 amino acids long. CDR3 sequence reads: CASSRLPAGDRINEQFF. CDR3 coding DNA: TGCGCCAGCAGCCGACTACCAGCGGGAGACCGTATCAATGAGCAGTTCTTC.

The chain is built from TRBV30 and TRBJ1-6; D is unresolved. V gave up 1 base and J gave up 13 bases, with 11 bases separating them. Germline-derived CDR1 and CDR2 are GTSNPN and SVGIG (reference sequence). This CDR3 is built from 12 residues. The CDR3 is CAWSDEDFPLHF. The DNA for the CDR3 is TGTGCCTGGAGTGACGAGGACTTCCCCCTCCACTTT.